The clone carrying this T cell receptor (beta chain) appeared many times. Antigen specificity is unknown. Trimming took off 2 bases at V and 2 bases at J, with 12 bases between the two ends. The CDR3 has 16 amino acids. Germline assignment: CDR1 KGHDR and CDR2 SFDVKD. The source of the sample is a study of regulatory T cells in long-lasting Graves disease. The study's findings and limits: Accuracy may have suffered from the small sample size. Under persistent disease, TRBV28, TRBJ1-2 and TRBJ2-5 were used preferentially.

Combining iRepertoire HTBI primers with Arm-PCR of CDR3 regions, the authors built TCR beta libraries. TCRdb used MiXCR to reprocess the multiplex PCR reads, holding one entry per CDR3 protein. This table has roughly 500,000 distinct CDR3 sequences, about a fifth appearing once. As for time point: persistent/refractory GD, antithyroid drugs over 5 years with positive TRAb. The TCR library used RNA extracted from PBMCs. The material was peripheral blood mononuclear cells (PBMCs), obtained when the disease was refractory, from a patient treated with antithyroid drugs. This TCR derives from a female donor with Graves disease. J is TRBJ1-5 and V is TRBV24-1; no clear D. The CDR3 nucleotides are TGTGCCACCAGTGATTCGGTGCTCGGCGGCAATCAGCCCCAGCATTTT. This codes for CATSDSVLGGNQPQHF.